The T cell receptor (beta chain) under discussion was sequenced for a study of T-cell reconstitution after alpha-beta-depleted transplantation in children. Study findings and constraints: By one year post-transplant, T-cell counts and diversity largely arose from T cells that were newly produced. Expanded graft clones, several hundred of them, were reportedly the source of alpha-beta T cells about two months after transplant. Recipient T cells and thymic progenitors that survived were the source of the high TCRbeta diversity seen at day 60 in some patients.

The germline V gene has CDR1 SGHRS and CDR2 YFSETQ. Trimming removed 4 bases from V and 7 bases from J, with 21 bases in between. The CDR3 is made up of 15 amino acids. This clonotype was recorded at least ten times. No antigen is known for it. Preparation of the TCRbeta library was carried out with unique molecular identifiers. TCRdb re-derived calls from the PCR reads in MiXCR, one entry per CDR3 protein. The sample has around 270,000 distinct CDR3 sequences; around 10% are singletons. The rearrangement uses TRBV5-1 and TRBJ2-7; a possible D gene is TRBD1 (5 bases). Sequencing was performed on PBMCs, taken before TCRalphabeta/CD19-depleted stem cell transplant. The sequence derives from a boy younger than two with acute myeloid leukemia, due to receive a stem cell transplant. CDR3 in amino acids: CASSGRQSGAREQYF. The CDR3 coding sequence is TGCGCCAGCAGCGGTCGACAGTCGGGTGCGAGGGAGCAGTACTTC. The full variable domain, in which reference TRBV5-1 and TRBJ2-7 provide the parts outside the CDR3, is KAGVTQTPRYLIKTRGQQVTLSCSPISGHRSVSWYQQTPGQGLQFLFEYFSETQRNKGNFPGRFSGRQFSNSRSEMNVSTLELGDSALYLCASSGRQSGAREQYFGPGTRLTVT.